Given below is one T cell receptor (beta chain) in context. The data were taken from a study of blood T cell repertoires in COVID-19. Across the whole study: Samples of COVID-19 (acute and convalescent) were obtained from the United States, Italy and Spain.

As handled by the study authors: It was from reference gene primer amplification that nucleated cell counts were estimated. Only in-frame clones appear in the TCRdb table, and some are missing; sequencing was by immunoSEQ multiplex PCR. V, J and clone size were drawn from that table, and D and trimming were deduced from the DNA. This table holds 250,000 to 350,000 clones, around 80% found once. The CDR3 sequence is 13 residues long. Germline V gene lookup returns CDR1 SGHAT and CDR2 FQNNGV. V lost 1 base and J lost 4, with 7 bases in between. This TCR came from a woman between 45 and 60 years old with acute or convalescent COVID-19. V and J are TRBV11-2 and TRBJ1-2, with D unclear. The sample was peripheral blood. CDR3 nucleotides: TGTGCCAGCAGCTTAGGACTGCTCTATGGCTACACCTTC. As protein: CASSLGLLYGYTF.